Listed here are 8 T cell receptor beta chains from one sample, sequenced in a study of blood T cell repertoires in COVID-19 (dated by TCRdb to 2020 to 2022). Receptor amplification or capture employed the immunoSEQ multiplex PCR assay. The table was pulled from immuneACCESS by TCRdb, which kept in-frame rearrangements only. Such tables lose some clones; where checked, under half of the loss comes from unresolved V genes, and the rest has no known cause. For this sample the table gives over 130,000 clones, of which 77% were detected only once. Roughly 9% of the sample comes from the top ten. Sequencing was performed on peripheral blood. All receptors derive from a woman aged 45-65 years with active or convalescent COVID-19.

In this sample, this clone turned up a few times. This chain joins TRBV7-2 and TRBJ1-2; 7 bases are a match to TRBD1. CDR1 and CDR2 from the germline V gene are SGHTA and FQGNSA. This CDR3 has 15 amino acids. Trimming took 5 bases from V and 8 from J; bases not matched to a gene: 14. CDR3 residues: CASSLSGQTGVGYTF. As DNA, the CDR3 is TGTGCCAGCAGCCTTTCGGGACAGACCGGGGTAGGCTACACCTTC.

V is TRBV2 and J is TRBJ1-2; D gene uncertain. There are 14 residues in the CDR3. Trimming pared 7 bases from V and 3 bases from J, leaving 15 bases between. Germline V CDR1 and CDR2: SNHLY, FYNNEI. The DNA for the CDR3 is TGTGCCAGCAATCCAGGCCCGTCCCACTATGGCTACACCTTC. This gives the protein CASNPGPSHYGYTF.

The rearrangement uses TRBV5-1 and TRBJ1-3; 8 bases are shared with TRBD1. This CDR3 comprises 17 residues. CDR1 SGHRS and CDR2 YFSETQ come from the germline V gene. V dropped 2 bases and J dropped 0; count of bases not matched to a gene: 7. CDR3 in amino acids: CASSFDGTGNSGNTIYF. CDR3 DNA sequence: TGCGCCAGCAGCTTTGATGGGACAGGTAACTCTGGAAACACCATATATTTT.

This clone was seen a handful of times. V gene TRBV4-3 combines with J gene TRBJ1-1; possibly TRBD1 for D (5 bases). This CDR3 contains 12 residues. V was shortened by 4 bases and J by 8 bases, with 11 bases between the two germline ends. The germline V gene has CDR1 LGHNA and CDR2 YSLEER. This CDR3 reads CASSRGGIEAFF. CDR3 nucleotides: TGCGCCAGCAGCCGTGGGGGGATCGAAGCTTTCTTT.

The gene calls are TRBV29-1 and TRBJ1-3; no firm D call. This CDR3 is built from 11 residues. Germline V CDR1 and CDR2: SQVTM, ANQGSEA. Trimming left V 5 bases short and J 4 bases short, with 6 bases between. Written as DNA, the CDR3 is TGCAGCGTTTTACAGGGAAACACCATATATTTT. It translates to CSVLQGNTIYF.

V is TRBV7-2 and J is TRBJ1-4, with 8 nucleotides matching TRBD1. V dropped 4 bases and J dropped 8; count of bases not matched to a gene: 3. Germline CDR1 and CDR2: SGHTA and FQGNSA. This CDR3 is 13 amino acids long. Written as DNA, the CDR3 is TGTGCCAGCAGCTCCAGGGACAGGGAAAAACTGTTTTTT. Amino acids: CASSSRDREKLFF.

The J gene is TRBJ1-3, the V gene TRBV18; D might be TRBD1 (5 bases). Germline loops: CDR1 KGHSH, CDR2 LQKENI. V was shortened by 4 bases and J by 0 bases, with 10 bases between the two germline ends. The CDR3 spans 15 residues. CDR3: CASSRGESSGNTIYF. CDR3 nucleotide sequence: TGTGCCAGCTCACGGGGCGAGAGCTCTGGAAACACCATATATTTT.

This chain connects TRBV6-2 or TRBV6-3 to TRBJ2-4; D is perhaps TRBD1 (5 bases). The CDR3 runs to 14 residues. Per germline, CDR1 MNHEY and CDR2 SVGEGT. V was shortened by 0 bases and J by 9 bases, with 12 bases between the two germline ends. DNA of the CDR3: TGTGCCAGCAGTTACTCGTTGGGGCGAACCATTCAGTACTTC. It codes for CASSYSLGRTIQYF.